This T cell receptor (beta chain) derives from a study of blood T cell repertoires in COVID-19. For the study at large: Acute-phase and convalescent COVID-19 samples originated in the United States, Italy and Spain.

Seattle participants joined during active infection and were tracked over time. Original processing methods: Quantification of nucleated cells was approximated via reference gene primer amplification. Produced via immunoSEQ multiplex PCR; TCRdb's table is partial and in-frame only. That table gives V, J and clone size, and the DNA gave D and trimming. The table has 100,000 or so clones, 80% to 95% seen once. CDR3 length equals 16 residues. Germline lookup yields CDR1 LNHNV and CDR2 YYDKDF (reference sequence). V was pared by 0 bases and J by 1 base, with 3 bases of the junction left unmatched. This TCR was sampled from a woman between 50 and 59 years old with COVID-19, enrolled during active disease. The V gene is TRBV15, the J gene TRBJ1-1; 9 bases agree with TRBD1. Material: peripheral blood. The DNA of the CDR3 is TGTGCCACCAGCAGAGATAAGGGACAGGGGAACACTGAAGCTTTCTTT. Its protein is CATSRDKGQGNTEAFF.